Following are 27 T cell receptor beta chains from one sample sequenced in a study of blood T cells in healthy people across ages. Primed by a sample-barcoded 5' primer and a J-beta primer mix, a second PCR proceeded for about 6 to 11 cycles. Using its own MiXCR run on the 5' RACE reads, TCRdb lists one record per CDR3 protein. The sample records 700,000 to 900,000 distinct CDR3 sequences, roughly 53% being singletons. The sample consisted of blood. The receptors were sampled from a man older than 75 in good health.

The chain carries TRBV20-1 and TRBJ2-3, with D hard to call. V lost 3 bases and J lost 14, with 30 bases in between. The CDR3 runs 16 residues. Germline V CDR1 and CDR2: DFQATT, SNEGSKA (reference sequence). The CDR3, as DNA: TGCAGTGCTAGGGATCAAGACTTCCTTTCGCCCAGAGACGCGTATTTT. Its translation is CSARDQDFLSPRDAYF.

V is TRBV11-1 and J is TRBJ2-7, with D possibly being TRBD2 (6 bases). The CDR3 totals 14 residues. The V gene lost 4 bases and the J gene lost 3 bases, with 13 bases spanning the gap. Germline V CDR1 and CDR2: SGHAT, FQDESV (reference sequence). In DNA form, the CDR3 reads TGTGCCAGCAGCTCAGTTAGCGGAAGCTACGAGCAGTACTTC. This gives the protein CASSSVSGSYEQYF.

CDR3 coding DNA: TGTGCCATCAGTGAGTCCCGCGAGGTTGGAGATACGCAGTATTTT. Its translation is CAISESREVGDTQYF. The chain uses TRBV10-3 and TRBJ2-3; no firm D call. Germline V gene data show CDR1 as ENHRY and CDR2 as SYGVKD. The CDR3 is 15 residues long. V was cut by 0 bases and J by 5 bases, with 12 bases left in between.

The chain joins TRBV6-1 to TRBJ2-1; 8 bases are shared with TRBD2. This CDR3 is 15 amino acids long. The V gene end was trimmed by 1 base and the J gene end by 8 bases; junction bases not matched to a gene: 7. Germline-derived CDR1 and CDR2 are MNHNS and SASEGT. In nucleotides, the CDR3 is TGTGCCAGCAGTGAAGGAGGGACTAGTAGGGATGAGCAGTTCTTC. Protein sequence: CASSEGGTSRDEQFF.

The chain recombines TRBV7-2 with TRBJ2-4, with D perhaps matching TRBD1 (5 bases). Germline V CDR1 and CDR2: SGHTA, FQGNSA. The CDR3 runs to 14 residues. V was cut by 5 bases and J by 14 bases, with 22 bases left in between. CDR3 nucleotides: TGTGCCAGCAGCGAATCCCCTTTGGGGCGTAATGAGTACTTC. Residues: CASSESPLGRNEYF. Looking up the rest from reference TRBV7-2 and TRBJ2-4 gives the full variable domain: GAGVSQSPSNKVTEKGKDVELRCDPISGHTALYWYRQSLGQGLEFLIYFQGNSAPDKSGLPSDRFSAERTGGSVSTLTIQRTQQEDSAVYLCASSESPLGRNEYFGAGTRLSVL.

V usage is TRBV7-2 and J usage is TRBJ2-2, with 8 bases identical to TRBD2. The germline V gene has CDR1 SGHTA and CDR2 FQGNSA. The junction had 7 bases not matched to a gene; V was cut back by 3 bases and J by 4 bases. There are 16 residues in the CDR3. CDR3 loop: CASSLWERGSTGELFF. The CDR3 DNA reads as TGTGCCAGCAGCTTGTGGGAGCGGGGGAGCACCGGGGAGCTGTTTTTT.

Points on this clonotype: The junction and the germline gene differ at one end; a read error may be behind it. The rearrangement joins TRBV3-1 to TRBJ2-5, with no clear D. The CDR3 sequence is 12 residues long. Germline V gene data show CDR1 as LGHDT and CDR2 as YNNKEL (reference sequence). The CDR3 nucleotides are TGCGCCAGCAGCACTCTAGGGGAGACCCAGTACTTC. Translated, it gives CASSTLGETQYF.

There are a few counts of this clonotype. V is TRBV20-1 and J is TRBJ2-1; 7 nucleotides agree with TRBD2. Germline CDR1 DFQATT, CDR2 SNEGSKA (reference sequence). Trimming at V came to 5 bases and at J to 0 bases, leaving 4 bases not matched to a gene. The CDR3 length is 14 residues. The CDR3 DNA reads as TGCAGTGCTGCCGGGACTACCTCCTACAATGAGCAGTTCTTC. It codes for CSAAGTTSYNEQFF.

The sample holds one count of this clonotype. The chain couples TRBV27 to TRBJ1-6; no clear D gene. V shed 3 bases and J shed 6 bases, with 9 bases lying between them. Per germline, CDR1 MNHEY and CDR2 SMNVEV (reference sequence). The length of the CDR3 is 14 residues. This CDR3 reads CASSFPGSNSPLHF. The DNA of the CDR3 is TGTGCCAGCAGTTTCCCCGGAAGTAATTCACCCCTCCACTTT.

The V call is TRBV7-9, the J call TRBJ1-2, with D tentatively TRBD1 (5 bases). With 0 bases removed from V and 3 bases from J, the gap between germline ends came to 8 bases. The CDR3 runs to 14 residues. The germline V gene has CDR1 SEHNR and CDR2 FQNEAQ (reference sequence). CDR3 protein: CASSLAGGYYGYTF. CDR3 in DNA: TGTGCCAGCAGCTTAGCTGGGGGGTACTATGGCTACACCTTC.

CDR3 DNA sequence: TGTGCCAGCAGCGGACATCCTTCTCTAGCCAAAAACATTCAGTACTTC. This codes for CASSGHPSLAKNIQYF. The rearrangement uses TRBV28 and TRBJ2-7; tentatively, D is TRBD1 (5 bases). The DNA end favors TRBJ2-4, so the J call may be wrong. CDR3 length equals 16 residues. The germline CDR1 and CDR2 sequences are MDHEN and SYDVKM.

The rearrangement joins TRBV24-1 to TRBJ2-6, with D possibly matching TRBD1 (6 bases). In germline, CDR1 is KGHDR, CDR2 SFDVKD. Trimming pared 6 bases from V and 2 bases from J, leaving 16 bases between. The CDR3 runs 17 residues. The CDR3: CATSLGAGAAGANVLTF. Written as DNA, the CDR3 is TGTGCCACCAGTCTGGGGGCAGGGGCAGCTGGGGCCAACGTCCTGACTTTC.

This sequence joins TRBV2 and TRBJ2-1, with a possible D match to TRBD2 (5 bases). V was pared by 3 bases and J by 5 bases, with 14 bases between. Germline CDR1 reads SNHLY; CDR2 reads FYNNEI. The CDR3 runs 15 residues. DNA of the CDR3: TGTGCCAGCAGTGATTCGGCTAGCCTAGACAATGAGCAGTTCTTC. Protein sequence: CASSDSASLDNEQFF.

This clonotype showed up just a few times. The genes are TRBV6-6 and TRBJ2-3; D may be TRBD1 (5 bases). Trimming pared 2 bases from V and 14 bases from J, leaving 14 bases between. The germline V gene has CDR1 MNHNY and CDR2 SVGAGI (reference sequence). The CDR3 runs 12 residues. The CDR3 loop is CASSYVDRYAYF. Written as DNA, the CDR3 is TGTGCCAGCAGTTACGTAGACAGATACGCGTATTTT.

This clonotype occurred a few times. This chain uses TRBV7-2 with TRBJ2-3; D tentatively fits TRBD1 or TRBD2 (5 bases each). V was clipped by 2 bases and J by 4 bases, with 10 bases between them. This CDR3 contains 14 residues. CDR1 and CDR2 from the germline V gene are SGHTA and FQGNSA. The CDR3 is CASSLLMGADTQYF. The DNA for the CDR3 is TGTGCCAGCAGCTTATTAATGGGGGCAGATACGCAGTATTTT.

There are a few counts of this clonotype. V is TRBV12-3 or TRBV12-4 and J is TRBJ2-1; TRBD2 is a possible D gene (5 bases). The V end was cut by 7 bases, the J end by 3 bases, with 13 bases between. The CDR3 is 14 residues long. Here the CDR3 DNA reads TGTGCCAGCAACCAACGGGGATTCTACAATGAGCAGTTCTTC. Protein product: CASNQRGFYNEQFF.

The chain's CDR3 is CSVGRGGTEAFF. The CDR3 coding sequence is TGCAGCGTTGGCAGGGGGGGGACTGAAGCTTTCTTT. The V call is TRBV29-1, the J call TRBJ1-1, with 7 bases fitting TRBD1. After removal of 4 bases from V and 5 bases from J, the junction contained 4 bases not matched to a gene. Germline V gene lookup returns CDR1 SQVTM and CDR2 ANQGSEA. The CDR3 contains 12 residues.

This clonotype was counted a few times. The J gene is TRBJ2-1, the V gene TRBV9; D tentatively fits TRBD1 or TRBD2 (5 bases each). This CDR3 contains 14 residues. Looked up from germline, CDR1 is SGDLS and CDR2 is YYNGEE. V lost 0 bases and J lost 5, with 9 bases in between. CDR3 coding DNA: TGTGCCAGCAGCGTAGGGGGGATAGACAATGAGCAGTTCTTC. Protein: CASSVGGIDNEQFF.

This chain uses TRBV7-9 with TRBJ1-2, with D possibly being TRBD1 (6 bases). V dropped 7 bases and J dropped 8 bases, with 23 bases sitting between them. This CDR3 is built from 15 residues. Germline assignment: CDR1 SEHNR and CDR2 FQNEAQ (reference sequence). The CDR3 bases are TGTGCCAGCACCCAGACAGGAGGGGGGGTCGAGGGCTACACCTTC. This encodes CASTQTGGGVEGYTF.

V usage is TRBV5-1 and J usage is TRBJ2-1; D ambiguous. The germline V and J ends were trimmed by 0 bases and 6 bases, with 13 bases remaining between them. This CDR3 has 15 amino acids. Germline CDR1 reads SGHRS; CDR2 reads YFSETQ. The CDR3 loop is CASSLGSSQPNEQFF. In DNA form, the CDR3 reads TGCGCCAGCAGCTTGGGAAGTTCCCAGCCCAATGAGCAGTTCTTC. The full variable domain, completed using reference TRBV5-1 and TRBJ2-1, is KAGVTQTPRYLIKTRGQQVTLSCSPISGHRSVSWYQQTPGQGLQFLFEYFSETQRNKGNFPGRFSGRQFSNSRSEMNVSTLELGDSALYLCASSLGSSQPNEQFFGPGTRLTVL.

This clonotype was seen a handful of times. The chain employs TRBV9 and TRBJ1-2; D is unclear. The CDR3 runs to 13 residues. CDR1 is SGDLS and CDR2 is YYNGEE in the germline V gene. Trimming stripped 1 base from V and 3 bases from J, with 7 bases between. The CDR3 coding sequence is TGTGCCAGCAGCGTATCGACGGACTATGGCTACACCTTC. Protein: CASSVSTDYGYTF.

This rearrangement joins TRBV20-1 to TRBJ2-7; 9 bases match TRBD1. J was trimmed by 7 bases and V by 3 bases; bases with no gene match: 13. Germline loops: CDR1 DFQATT, CDR2 SNEGSKA (reference sequence). This CDR3 comprises 15 residues. This CDR3 is CSASEATGGSNEQYF. The CDR3 coding sequence is TGCAGTGCTAGTGAAGCGACAGGGGGAAGCAATGAGCAGTACTTC.

As for this clonotype: One end of the junction is discordant with germline, which a read error may explain. The chain has TRBV4-1 and TRBJ1-5; D is ambiguous. Germline loops: CDR1 MGHRA, CDR2 YSYEKL. The CDR3 is made up of 18 amino acids. CDR3 nucleotide sequence: TGCGCCAACAGCCAAGACTTCACCCCGGGCTTTAGCAATCAGCCCCAGCATTTT. The encoded protein is CANSQDFTPGFSNQPQHF.

This clonotype was seen once. V and J are TRBV27 and TRBJ1-1; D remains ambiguous. This CDR3 has 11 amino acids. CDR1 and CDR2 from the germline V gene are MNHEY and SMNVEV (reference sequence). Trimming removed 8 bases at V and 3 bases at J, with 7 bases between. CDR3 protein: CASGLDTEAFF. CDR3 sequence (DNA): TGTGCCAGCGGGCTTGACACTGAAGCTTTCTTT.

Worth noting for this clonotype: This may stem from a read error, because a much larger clone lies one nucleotide away. The chain carries TRBV6-1 and TRBJ2-3; 8 bases fit TRBD1. Per the germline V gene, CDR1 is MNHNS and CDR2 is SASEGT. V was pared by 6 bases and J by 3 bases, with 14 bases of the junction left unmatched. The CDR3 runs to 17 residues. The CDR3 is CASSERTGTGETDTQYF. DNA of the CDR3: TGTGCCAGCAGCGAGAGAACCGGGACAGGAGAAACAGATACGCAGTATTTT.

This clonotype showed up many times. The chain links TRBV7-2 to TRBJ2-1; D may match TRBD1 or TRBD2 (5 bases each). CDR1 SGHTA and CDR2 FQGNSA come from the germline V gene. The V and J ends lost 5 bases and 8 bases respectively, with 19 bases between them. There are 15 residues in the CDR3. The CDR3 loop reads CASSPGASLRYEQFF. CDR3 DNA sequence: TGTGCCAGCAGCCCCGGGGCTAGCCTGCGCTATGAGCAGTTCTTC.

This clonotype was counted only a few times. J is TRBJ2-5 and V is TRBV6-6; 9 nucleotides match TRBD2. Per the germline V gene, CDR1 is MNHNY and CDR2 is SVGAGI (reference sequence). V was clipped by 5 bases and J by 5 bases; unmatched bases: 6. The CDR3 length is 14 residues. The CDR3 sequence is CASSQLAGGETQYF. The CDR3 coding sequence is TGTGCCAGCAGTCAACTAGCGGGTGGGGAGACCCAGTACTTC.